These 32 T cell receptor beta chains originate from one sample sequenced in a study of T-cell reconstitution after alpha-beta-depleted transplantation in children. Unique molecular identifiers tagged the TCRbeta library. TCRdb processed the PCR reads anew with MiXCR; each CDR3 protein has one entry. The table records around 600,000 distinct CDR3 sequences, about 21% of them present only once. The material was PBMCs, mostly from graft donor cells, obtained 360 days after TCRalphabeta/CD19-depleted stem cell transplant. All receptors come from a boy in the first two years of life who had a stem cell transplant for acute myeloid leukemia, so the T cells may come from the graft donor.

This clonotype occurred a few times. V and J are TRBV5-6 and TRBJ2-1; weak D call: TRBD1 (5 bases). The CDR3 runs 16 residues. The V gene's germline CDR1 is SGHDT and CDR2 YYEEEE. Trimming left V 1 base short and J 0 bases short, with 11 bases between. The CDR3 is CASSLRGLSSYNEQFF. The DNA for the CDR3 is TGTGCCAGCAGCTTGAGGGGTTTGAGCTCCTACAATGAGCAGTTCTTC.

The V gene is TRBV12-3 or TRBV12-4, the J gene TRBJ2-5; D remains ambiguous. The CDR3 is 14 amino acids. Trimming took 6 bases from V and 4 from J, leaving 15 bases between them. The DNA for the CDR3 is TGTGCCAGCAGGCCGGGCCAGCCGAGAGAGACCCAGTACTTC. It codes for CASRPGQPRETQYF.

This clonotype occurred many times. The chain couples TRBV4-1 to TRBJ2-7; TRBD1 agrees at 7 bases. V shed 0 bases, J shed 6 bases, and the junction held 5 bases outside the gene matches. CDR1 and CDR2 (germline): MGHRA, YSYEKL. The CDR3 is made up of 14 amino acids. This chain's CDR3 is CASSQDPAGGEQYV. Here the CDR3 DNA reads TGCGCCAGCAGCCAAGATCCTGCAGGGGGCGAGCAGTACGTC.

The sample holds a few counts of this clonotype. DNA of the CDR3: TGCAGTGCCGCAGGGTTGAACGAGCAGTACTTC. Protein product: CSAAGLNEQYF. The genes are TRBV20-1 and TRBJ2-7; tentative D call: TRBD1 (5 bases). The CDR3 contains 11 residues. Germline lookup yields CDR1 DFQATT and CDR2 SNEGSKA (reference sequence). The V gene lost 6 bases and the J gene lost 5 bases, with 11 bases spanning the gap.

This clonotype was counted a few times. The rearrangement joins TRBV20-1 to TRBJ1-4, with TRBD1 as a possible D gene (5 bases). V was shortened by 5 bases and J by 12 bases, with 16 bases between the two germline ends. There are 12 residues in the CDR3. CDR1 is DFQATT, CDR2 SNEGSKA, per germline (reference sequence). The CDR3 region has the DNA TGCAGTGCTGCCCGGGGAGGGGCGGAACTGTTTTTT. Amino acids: CSAARGGAELFF.

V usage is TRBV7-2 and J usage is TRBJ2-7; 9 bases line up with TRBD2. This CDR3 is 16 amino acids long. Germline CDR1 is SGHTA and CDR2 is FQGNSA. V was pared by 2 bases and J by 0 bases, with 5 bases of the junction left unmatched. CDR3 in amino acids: CASSLLAGVPSYEQYF. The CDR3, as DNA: TGTGCCAGCAGCTTATTAGCGGGGGTCCCCTCCTACGAGCAGTACTTC.

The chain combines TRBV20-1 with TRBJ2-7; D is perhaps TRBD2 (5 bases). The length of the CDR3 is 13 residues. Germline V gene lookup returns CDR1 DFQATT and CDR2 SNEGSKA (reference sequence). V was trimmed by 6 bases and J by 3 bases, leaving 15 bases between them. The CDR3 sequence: CSATVTGNYEQYF. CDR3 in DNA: TGCAGTGCAACTGTAACCGGGAACTACGAGCAGTACTTC.

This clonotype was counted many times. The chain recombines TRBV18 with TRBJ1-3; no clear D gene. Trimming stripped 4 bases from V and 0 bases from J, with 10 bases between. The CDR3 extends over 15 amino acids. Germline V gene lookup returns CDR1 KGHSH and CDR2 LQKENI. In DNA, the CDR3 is TGTGCCAGCTCACTAGACGGGAGCTCTGGAAACACCATATATTTT. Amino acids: CASSLDGSSGNTIYF.

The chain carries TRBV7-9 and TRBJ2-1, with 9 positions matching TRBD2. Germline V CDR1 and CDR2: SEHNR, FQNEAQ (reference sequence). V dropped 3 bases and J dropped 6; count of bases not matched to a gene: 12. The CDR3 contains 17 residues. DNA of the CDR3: TGTGCCAGCAGCTTTAGACTAGCGGTGCCGAATATCAATGAGCAGTTCTTC. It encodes CASSFRLAVPNINEQFF.

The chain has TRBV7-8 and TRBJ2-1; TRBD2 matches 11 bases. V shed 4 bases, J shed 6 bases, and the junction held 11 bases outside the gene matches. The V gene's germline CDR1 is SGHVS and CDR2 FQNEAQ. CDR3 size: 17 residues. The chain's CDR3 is CASSWGLAGGWGNEQFF. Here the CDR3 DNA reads TGTGCCAGCAGCTGGGGGCTAGCGGGGGGATGGGGCAATGAGCAGTTCTTC.

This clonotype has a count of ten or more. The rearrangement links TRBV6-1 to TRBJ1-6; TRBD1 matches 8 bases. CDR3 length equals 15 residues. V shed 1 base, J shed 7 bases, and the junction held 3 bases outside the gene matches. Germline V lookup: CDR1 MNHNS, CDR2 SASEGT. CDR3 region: CASSEGRDRNSPLHF. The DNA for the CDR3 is TGTGCCAGCAGTGAAGGTCGGGACAGGAATTCACCCCTCCACTTT.

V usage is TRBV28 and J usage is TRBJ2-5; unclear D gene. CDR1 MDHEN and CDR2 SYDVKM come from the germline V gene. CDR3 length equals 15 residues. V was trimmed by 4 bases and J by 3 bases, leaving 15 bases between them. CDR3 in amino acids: CASSSPPLGKETQYF. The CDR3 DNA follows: TGTGCCAGCAGTTCGCCCCCCCTAGGAAAAGAGACCCAGTACTTC.

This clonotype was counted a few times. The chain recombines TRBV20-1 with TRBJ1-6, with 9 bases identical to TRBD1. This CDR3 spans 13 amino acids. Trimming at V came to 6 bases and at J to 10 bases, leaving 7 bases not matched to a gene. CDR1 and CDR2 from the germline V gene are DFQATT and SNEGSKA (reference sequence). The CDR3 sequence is CSASGQGQSPLHF. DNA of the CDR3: TGCAGTGCCTCCGGACAGGGGCAGTCACCCCTCCACTTT.

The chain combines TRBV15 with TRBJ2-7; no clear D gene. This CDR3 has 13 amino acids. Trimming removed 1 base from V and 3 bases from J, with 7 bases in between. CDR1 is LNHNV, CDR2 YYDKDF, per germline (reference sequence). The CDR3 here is CATSRGGVYEQYV. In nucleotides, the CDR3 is TGTGCCACCAGCAGAGGTGGGGTCTACGAGCAGTACGTC.

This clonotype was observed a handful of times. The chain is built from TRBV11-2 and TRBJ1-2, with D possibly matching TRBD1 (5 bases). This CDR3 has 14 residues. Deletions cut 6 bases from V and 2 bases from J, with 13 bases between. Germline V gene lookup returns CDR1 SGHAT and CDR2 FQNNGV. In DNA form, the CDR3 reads TGTGCCAGCAGTCAATATCCAGGGAACTATGGCTACACCTTC. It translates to CASSQYPGNYGYTF.

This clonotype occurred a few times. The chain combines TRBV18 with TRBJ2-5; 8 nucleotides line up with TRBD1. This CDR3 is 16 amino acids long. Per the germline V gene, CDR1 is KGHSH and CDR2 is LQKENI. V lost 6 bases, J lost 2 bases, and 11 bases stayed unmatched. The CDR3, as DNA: TGTGCCAGCTCTCGACAGGGGACGCGACGACAAGAGACCCAGTACTTC. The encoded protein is CASSRQGTRRQETQYF.

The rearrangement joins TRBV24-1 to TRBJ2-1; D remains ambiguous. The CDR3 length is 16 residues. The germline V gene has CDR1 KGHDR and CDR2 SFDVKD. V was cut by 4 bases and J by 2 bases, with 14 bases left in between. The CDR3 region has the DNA TGTGCCACCAGTGACCCAGGTGCGAATACCTACAATGAGCAGTTCTTC. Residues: CATSDPGANTYNEQFF.

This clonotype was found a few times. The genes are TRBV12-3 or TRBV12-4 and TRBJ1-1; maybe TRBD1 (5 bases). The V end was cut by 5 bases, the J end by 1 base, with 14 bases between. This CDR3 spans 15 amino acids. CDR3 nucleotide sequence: TGTGCCAGCAGTCCGGGGGGAGGGTGGAACACTGAAGCTTTCTTT. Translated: CASSPGGGWNTEAFF.

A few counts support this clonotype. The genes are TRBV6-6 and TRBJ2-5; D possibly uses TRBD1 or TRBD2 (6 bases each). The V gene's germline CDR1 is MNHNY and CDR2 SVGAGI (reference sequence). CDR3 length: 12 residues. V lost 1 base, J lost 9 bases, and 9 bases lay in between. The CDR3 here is CASSYLEGAQYF. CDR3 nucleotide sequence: TGTGCCAGCAGTTACTTGGAGGGGGCCCAGTACTTC.

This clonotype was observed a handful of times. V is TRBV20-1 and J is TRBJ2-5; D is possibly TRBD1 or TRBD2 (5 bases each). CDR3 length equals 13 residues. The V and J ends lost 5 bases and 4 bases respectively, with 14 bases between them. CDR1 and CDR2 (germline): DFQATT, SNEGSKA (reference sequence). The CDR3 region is CSAPNSGRETQYF. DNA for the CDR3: TGCAGTGCTCCTAATTCAGGGAGAGAGACCCAGTACTTC.

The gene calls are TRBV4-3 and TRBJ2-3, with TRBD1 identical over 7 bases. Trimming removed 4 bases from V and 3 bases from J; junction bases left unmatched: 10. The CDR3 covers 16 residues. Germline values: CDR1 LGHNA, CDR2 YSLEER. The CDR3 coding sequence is TGCGCCAGCAGCCGGAATACAGGGGTTAGAACAGATACGCAGTATTTT. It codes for CASSRNTGVRTDTQYF.

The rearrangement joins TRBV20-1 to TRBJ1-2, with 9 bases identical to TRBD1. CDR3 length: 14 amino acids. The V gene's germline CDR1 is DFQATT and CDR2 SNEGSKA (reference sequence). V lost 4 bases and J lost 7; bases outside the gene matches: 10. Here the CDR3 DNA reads TGCAGTGCTATCGAAACCGGGACAGGGTTTGGCTACACCTTC. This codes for CSAIETGTGFGYTF.

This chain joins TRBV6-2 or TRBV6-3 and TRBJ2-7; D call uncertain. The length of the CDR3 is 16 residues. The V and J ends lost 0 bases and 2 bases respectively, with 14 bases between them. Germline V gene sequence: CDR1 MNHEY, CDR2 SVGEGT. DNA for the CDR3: TGTGCCAGCAGTTACTCGACTGGGAAAGGGACCTACGAGCAGTACTTC. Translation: CASSYSTGKGTYEQYF.

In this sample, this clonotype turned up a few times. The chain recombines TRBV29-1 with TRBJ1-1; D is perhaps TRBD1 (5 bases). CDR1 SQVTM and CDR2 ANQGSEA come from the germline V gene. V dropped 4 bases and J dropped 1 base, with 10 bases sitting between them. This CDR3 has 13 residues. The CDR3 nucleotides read TGCAGCGTTGTGAAGGGGTCGAACACTGAAGCTTTCTTT. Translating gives CSVVKGSNTEAFF.

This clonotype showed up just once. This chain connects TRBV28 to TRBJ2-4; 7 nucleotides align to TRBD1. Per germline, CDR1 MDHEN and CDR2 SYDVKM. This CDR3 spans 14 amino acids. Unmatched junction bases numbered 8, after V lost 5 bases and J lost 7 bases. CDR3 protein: CASSVDRVYNIQYF. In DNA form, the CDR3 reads TGTGCCAGCAGTGTAGACAGGGTGTACAACATTCAGTACTTC. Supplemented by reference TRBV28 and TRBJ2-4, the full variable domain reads DVKVTQSSRYLVKRTGEKVFLECVQDMDHENMFWYRQDPGLGLRLIYFSYDVKMKEKGDIPEGYSVSREKKERFSLILESASTNQTSMYLCASSVDRVYNIQYFGAGTRLSVL.

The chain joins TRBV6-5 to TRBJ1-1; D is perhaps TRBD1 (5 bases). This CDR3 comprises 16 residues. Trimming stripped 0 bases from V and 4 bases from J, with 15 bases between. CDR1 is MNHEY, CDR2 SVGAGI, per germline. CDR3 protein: CASSYSFGVQGTEAFF. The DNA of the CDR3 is TGTGCCAGCAGTTACTCCTTCGGGGTTCAGGGCACTGAAGCTTTCTTT.

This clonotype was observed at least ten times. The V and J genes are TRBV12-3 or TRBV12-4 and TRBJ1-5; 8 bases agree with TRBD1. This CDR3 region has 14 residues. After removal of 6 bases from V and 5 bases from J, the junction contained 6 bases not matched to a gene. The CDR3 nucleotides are TGTGCCAGCAGGGGGACAGGAGCGTATCAGCCCCAGCATTTT. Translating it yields CASRGTGAYQPQHF.

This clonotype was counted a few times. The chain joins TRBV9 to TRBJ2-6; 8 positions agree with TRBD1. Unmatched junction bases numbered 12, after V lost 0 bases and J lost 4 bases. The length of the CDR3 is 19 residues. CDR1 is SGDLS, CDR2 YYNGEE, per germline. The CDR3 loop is CASSVAVETGALGANVLTF. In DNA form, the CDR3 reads TGTGCCAGCAGCGTAGCTGTCGAGACAGGGGCCTTAGGGGCCAACGTCCTGACTTTC.

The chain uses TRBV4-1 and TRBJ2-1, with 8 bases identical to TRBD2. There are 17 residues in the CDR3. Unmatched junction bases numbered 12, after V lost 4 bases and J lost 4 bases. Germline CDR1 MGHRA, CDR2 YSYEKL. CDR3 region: CASSPGHGGDSYNEQFF. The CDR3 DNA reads TGCGCCAGCAGCCCAGGGCACGGGGGGGACTCTTACAATGAGCAGTTCTTC.

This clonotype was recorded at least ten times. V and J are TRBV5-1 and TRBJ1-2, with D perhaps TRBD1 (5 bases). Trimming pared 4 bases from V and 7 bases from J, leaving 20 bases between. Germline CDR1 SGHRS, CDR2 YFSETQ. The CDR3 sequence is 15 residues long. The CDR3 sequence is CASSLGTGLPGGYTF. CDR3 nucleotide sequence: TGCGCCAGCAGCCTTGGAACAGGTCTTCCGGGTGGCTACACCTTC. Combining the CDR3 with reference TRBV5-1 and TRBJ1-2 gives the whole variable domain KAGVTQTPRYLIKTRGQQVTLSCSPISGHRSVSWYQQTPGQGLQFLFEYFSETQRNKGNFPGRFSGRQFSNSRSEMNVSTLELGDSALYLCASSLGTGLPGGYTFGSGTRLTVV.

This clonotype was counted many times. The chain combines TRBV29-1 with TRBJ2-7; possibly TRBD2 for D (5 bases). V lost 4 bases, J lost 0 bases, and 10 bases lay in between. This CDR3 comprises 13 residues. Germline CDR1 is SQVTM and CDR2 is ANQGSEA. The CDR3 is CSVAGLHSYEQYF. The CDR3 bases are TGCAGCGTTGCTGGACTGCACTCCTACGAGCAGTACTTC.

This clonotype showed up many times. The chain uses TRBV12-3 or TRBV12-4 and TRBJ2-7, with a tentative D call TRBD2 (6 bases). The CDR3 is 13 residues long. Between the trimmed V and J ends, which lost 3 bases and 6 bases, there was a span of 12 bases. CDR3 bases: TGTGCCAGCAGTTTTGGGCAGGGAGGCGAGCAGTACGTC. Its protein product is CASSFGQGGEQYV.